The source of this T cell receptor beta chain is a study of T cell responses to AZD1222 COVID-19 vaccine (dated by TCRdb to the early 2020s). A note on the overall study: TCR sequencing covered roughly 230 trial participants: around 210 given two doses of AZD1222 and approximately 26 given two doses of MenACWY control vaccine. Trial participants were enrolled by age into 18-55, 56-69 and 70-plus year subgroups, with about 150, 28 and 57 TCR-sequenced participants respectively.

The CDR3 runs 14 amino acids, cysteine and phenylalanine included. Just the 42-base CDR3 DNA is kept, in frame starting at base 1. Trimming accounts for 4 bases at V and 5 bases at J, while the number of junction bases matched to no gene is 6. The germline V gene specifies SGHRS as CDR1 and YFSETQ as CDR2. The CDR3 regions of human TCRbeta chains were analyzed by immunosequencing. Regarding the original processing steps: Repertoire TCRs were checked for matches against a reference library of SARS-CoV-2-specific TCRs that had been generated using the MIRA antigen-specificity platform. Breadth meant the fraction of unique TCRs that were SARS-CoV-2-associated, whereas depth meant the fraction of total T cells that were SARS-CoV-2-associated. Using the MIRA data, each spike-specific TCR was assigned both to the spike region to which the TCR was reactive and to a CD4 or CD8 class. Log10-transformed breadth and depth values were compared by one-way ANOVA with Sidak's multiple comparisons tests. Entries here come from immuneACCESS through TCRdb and include only in-frame sequences with V and J called. Some clones fail to appear in such tables; in the studies checked, an unresolved V gene covers under half of the shortfall, and the cause of the remainder is unknown. D and trimming come from the DNA, and the V and J calls and clone size come from that table. The table for this sample lists roughly 140,000 clones; roughly 90% of them were counted only once. The ten largest account for 1.5% of the sample.

The meaning of the sample's time point label: about 28 days (+/-7) after the second vaccine dose. AZD1222 recipients given second doses at about 4 weeks or at about 12 weeks were pooled, since spike-specific TCR depth and breadth were not found to differ between the two schedules. Samples from vaccinated people were obtained from the UK trials COV001 and COV002, which included a single-blind randomized controlled phase 2/3 trial of AZD1222 (ChAdOx1 nCoV-19) in healthy adults. Trial participant PBMC samples were collected at day 0 and day 28 after the second dose for TCRbeta chain sequencing. As regards this clone: Its target antigen remains unknown. Within one base of it there is no much larger clone, and no base qualities were kept.

Study-wide findings and limitations: After two AZD1222 doses, both the breadth and the depth of spike-specific TCRs were significantly higher than at day 0 and than in MenACWY recipients. No day 14 peak-response samples were available, so repertoires were characterized only after the peak T cell response. The vaccine-associated CD4 TCRs covered the entire spike protein, and the dominant responses fell in regions 160-218 and 743-854. The 56-69-year group was small, and its depth increase did not reach significance, likely because of low power. Only a handful of AZD1222 recipients were SARS-CoV-2 seropositive at baseline, limiting conclusions about previously exposed vaccinees. Epitopes outside the regions mutated in the B.1.351 and B.1.1.7 variants were reportedly recognized by nearly half of the unique spike-specific TCRs. Participants were mostly white British and included more females than males, and it was suggested by the authors that clonal diversity may have been underestimated.

This material consisted of peripheral blood, taken 28 days after the second AZD1222 dose. This TCR was recovered from an adult who received the AZD1222 COVID-19 vaccine. The sequence links TRBV5-1 to TRBJ1-5; 7 middle bases align to TRBD1. The nucleotide sequence is TGCGCCAGCAGCCCCTGGGACAGAGATCAGCCCCAGCATTTT. This yields the protein CASSPWDRDQPQHF.